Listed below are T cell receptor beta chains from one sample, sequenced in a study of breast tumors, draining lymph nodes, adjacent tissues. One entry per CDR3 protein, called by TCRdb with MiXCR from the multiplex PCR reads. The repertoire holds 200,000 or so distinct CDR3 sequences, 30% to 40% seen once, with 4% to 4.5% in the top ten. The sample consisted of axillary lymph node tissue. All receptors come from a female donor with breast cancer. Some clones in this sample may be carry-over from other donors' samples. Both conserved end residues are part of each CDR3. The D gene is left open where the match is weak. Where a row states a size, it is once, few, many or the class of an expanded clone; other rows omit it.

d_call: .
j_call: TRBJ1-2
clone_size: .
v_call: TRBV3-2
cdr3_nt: TGCGCCAGCAGCCGGGGTGAACTTAACTATGACTACACCTTC
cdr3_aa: CASSRGELNYDYTF

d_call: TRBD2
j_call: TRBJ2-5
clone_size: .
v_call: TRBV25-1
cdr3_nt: TGTGCCAGCACCCGGACTAGCGGGCCCCAAGAGACCCAGTACTTC
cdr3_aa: CASTRTSGPQETQYF

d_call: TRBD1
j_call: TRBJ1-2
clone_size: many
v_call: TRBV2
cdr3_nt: TGTGCCAGCGGAGACAGGGACTATGGCTACACCTTC
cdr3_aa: CASGDRDYGYTF

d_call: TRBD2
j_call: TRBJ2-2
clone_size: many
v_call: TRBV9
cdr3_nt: TGTGCCAGCAGCGCCCCGGGACTAGGTGGGACCGGGGAGCTGTTTTTT
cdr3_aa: CASSAPGLGGTGELFF

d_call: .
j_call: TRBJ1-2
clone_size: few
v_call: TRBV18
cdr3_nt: TGTGCCAGCTCACCCGGGAAAAAACAGGAGTCTAACTATGGCTACACCTTC
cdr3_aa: CASSPGKKQESNYGYTF

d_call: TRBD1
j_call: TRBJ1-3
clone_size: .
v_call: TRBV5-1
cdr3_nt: TGCGCCAGCAGTGCTTGGACAGGGGGAAACACCATATATTTT
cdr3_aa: CASSAWTGGNTIYF

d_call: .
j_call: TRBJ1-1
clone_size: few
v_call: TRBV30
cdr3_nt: TGTGCCTGGACCACCACCCTGGGGTGGAACACTGAAGCTTTCTTT
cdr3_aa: CAWTTTLGWNTEAFF

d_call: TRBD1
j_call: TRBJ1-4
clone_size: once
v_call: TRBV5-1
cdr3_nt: TGCGCCGGCAGCTTGGAGACAGGGGTTAATGAAAAACTGTTTTTT
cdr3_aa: CAGSLETGVNEKLFF

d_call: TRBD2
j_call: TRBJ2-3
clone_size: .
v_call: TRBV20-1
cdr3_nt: TGCAGTGTACCCCGGACTAGCGGGAGCTACAATGAGCAGTATTTT
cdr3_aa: CSVPRTSGSYNEQYF

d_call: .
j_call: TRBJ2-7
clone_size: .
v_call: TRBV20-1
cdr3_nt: TGCAGTGCCAGCTCACCGGACAACTACGAGCAGTACTTC
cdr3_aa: CSASSPDNYEQYF

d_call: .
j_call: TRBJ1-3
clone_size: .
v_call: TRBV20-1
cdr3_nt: TGCAGTGCTAGAGTCAAGGACAGTGGGTCTGGAAACACCATATATTTT
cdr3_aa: CSARVKDSGSGNTIYF

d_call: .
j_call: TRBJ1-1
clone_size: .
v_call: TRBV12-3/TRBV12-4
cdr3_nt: TGTGCCAGCAGTTTTGGAGCCCCGGGGGTGGAAGCTTTCTTT
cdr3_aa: CASSFGAPGVEAFF

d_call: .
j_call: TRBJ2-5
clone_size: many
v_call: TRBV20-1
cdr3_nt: TGCAGTGCTGTTGTCGTCCAAGAGACCCAGTACTTC
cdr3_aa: CSAVVVQETQYF

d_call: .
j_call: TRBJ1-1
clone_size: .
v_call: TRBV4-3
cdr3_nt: TGCGCCAGCAGCCAAGTTAGTTTGAACACTGAAGCTTTCTTT
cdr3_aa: CASSQVSLNTEAFF

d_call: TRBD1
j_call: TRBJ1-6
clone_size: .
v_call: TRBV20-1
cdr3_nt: TGCAGTGCTAGAGGTCGACAGGGGTCTCCCCTCCACTTT
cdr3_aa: CSARGRQGSPLHF

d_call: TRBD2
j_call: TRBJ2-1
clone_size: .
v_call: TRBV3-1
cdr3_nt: TGTGCCAGCAGCCCCGGGGGGCGGGGGGGCTGGGTCTTC
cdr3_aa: CASSPGGRGGWVF

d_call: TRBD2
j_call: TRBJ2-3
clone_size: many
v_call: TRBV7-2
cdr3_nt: TGTGCCAGCAGCTTAGCCACTAGCGGAGGCACAGATACGCAGTATTTT
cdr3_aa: CASSLATSGGTDTQYF

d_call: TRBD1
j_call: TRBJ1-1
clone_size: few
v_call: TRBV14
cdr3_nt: TGTGCCAGCAGCCATATTACAGGGGCTGAAGCTTTCTTT
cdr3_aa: CASSHITGAEAFF

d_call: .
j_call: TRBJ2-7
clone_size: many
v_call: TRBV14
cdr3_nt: TGTGCCAGCAGCCAAGGTCTAGGGTTAGGGCACGAGCAGTACTTC
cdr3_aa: CASSQGLGLGHEQYF

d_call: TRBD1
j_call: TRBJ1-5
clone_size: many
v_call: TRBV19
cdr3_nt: TGTGCCAGTAGTGCCCAGGGGGGTAGCAATCAGCCCCAGCATTTT
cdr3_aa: CASSAQGGSNQPQHF

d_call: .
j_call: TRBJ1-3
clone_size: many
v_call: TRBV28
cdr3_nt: TGTGCCAGCAGGCGGGGGTCAGCTGGAAACACCATATATTTT
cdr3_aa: CASRRGSAGNTIYF

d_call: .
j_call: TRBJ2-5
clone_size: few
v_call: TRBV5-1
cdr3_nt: TGCGCCAGCAGCTTAGGACAGCTCCAAGACACCCAGTACTTC
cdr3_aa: CASSLGQLQDTQYF

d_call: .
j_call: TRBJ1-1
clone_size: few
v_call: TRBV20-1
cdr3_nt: TGCGTTTCGCGGAAAGGGGCGGGGTGGAACACTGAAGCTTTCTTT
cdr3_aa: CVSRKGAGWNTEAFF